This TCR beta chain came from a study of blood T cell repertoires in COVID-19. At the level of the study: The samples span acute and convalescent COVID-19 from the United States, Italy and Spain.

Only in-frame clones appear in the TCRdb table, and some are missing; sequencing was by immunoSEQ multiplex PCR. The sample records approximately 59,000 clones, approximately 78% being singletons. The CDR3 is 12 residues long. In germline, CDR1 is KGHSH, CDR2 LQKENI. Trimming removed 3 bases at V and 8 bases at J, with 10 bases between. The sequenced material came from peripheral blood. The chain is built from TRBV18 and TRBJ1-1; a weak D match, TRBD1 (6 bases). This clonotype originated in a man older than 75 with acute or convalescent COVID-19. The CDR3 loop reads CASSPRGGEAFF. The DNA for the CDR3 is TGTGCCAGCTCACCTCGAGGGGGAGAAGCTTTCTTT.